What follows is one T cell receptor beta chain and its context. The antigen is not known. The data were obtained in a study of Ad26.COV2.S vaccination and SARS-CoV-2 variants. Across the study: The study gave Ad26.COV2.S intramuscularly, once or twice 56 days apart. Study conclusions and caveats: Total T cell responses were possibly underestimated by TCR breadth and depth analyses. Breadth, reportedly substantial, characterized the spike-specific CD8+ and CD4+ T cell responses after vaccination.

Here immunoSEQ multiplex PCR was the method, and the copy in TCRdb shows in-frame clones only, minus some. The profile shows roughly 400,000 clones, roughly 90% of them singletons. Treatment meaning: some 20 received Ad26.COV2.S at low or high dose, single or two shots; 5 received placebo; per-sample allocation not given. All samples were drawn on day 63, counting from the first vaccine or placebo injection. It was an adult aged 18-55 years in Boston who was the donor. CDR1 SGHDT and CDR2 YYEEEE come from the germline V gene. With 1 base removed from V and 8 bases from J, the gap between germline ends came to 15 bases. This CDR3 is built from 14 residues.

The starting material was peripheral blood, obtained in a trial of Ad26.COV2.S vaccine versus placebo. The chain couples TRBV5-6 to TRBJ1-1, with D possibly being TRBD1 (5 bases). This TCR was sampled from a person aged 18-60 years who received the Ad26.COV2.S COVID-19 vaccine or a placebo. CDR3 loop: CASSLRAGTQEAFF. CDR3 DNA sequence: TGTGCCAGCAGCTTGCGAGCCGGGACTCAGGAAGCTTTCTTT.